This T cell receptor (beta chain) was identified during a study of blood T cell repertoires in COVID-19. Generated by immunoSEQ multiplex PCR, the TCRdb table keeps only in-frame clones and is missing some. The table shows some 200,000 clones, with approximately 80% occurring only once. Enrollment of patients from Seattle took place during active infection, with longitudinal follow-up. Germline lookup yields CDR1 MGHDK and CDR2 SYGVNS. The CDR3 covers 15 residues. V was trimmed by 0 bases and J by 7 bases, leaving 12 bases between them. Sequencing was performed on peripheral blood. The chain has TRBV25-1 and TRBJ1-4, with D uncertain. The receptor was derived from a woman between 65 and 79 years old with COVID-19, enrolled during active disease. The CDR3 here is CASSEYGSRGEKLFF. The CDR3 DNA reads TGTGCCAGCAGTGAATATGGAAGCCGCGGTGAAAAACTGTTTTTT. Based on the CDR3 plus reference TRBV25-1 and TRBJ1-4, the full variable domain is EADIYQTPRYLVIGTGKKITLECSQTMGHDKMYWYQQDPGMELHLIHYSYGVNSTEKGDLSSESTVSRIRTEHFPLTLESARPSHTSQYLCASSEYGSRGEKLFFGSGTQLSVL.